The 24 T cell receptor beta chains listed next were all sequenced from one sample in a study of blood T cell repertoires in COVID-19. TCRdb's table, derived via immunoSEQ multiplex PCR, lists solely in-frame clones and lacks some. The repertoire has under 200,000 clones, 84% of them found once; the top ten carry roughly 14%. Sequencing input: peripheral blood. All receptors derive from a man aged 25-45 years with active or convalescent COVID-19.

The chain uses TRBV5-1 and TRBJ2-7, with TRBD2 as a possible D gene (6 bases). V gave up 4 bases and J gave up 3 bases, with 23 bases separating them. Germline loops: CDR1 SGHRS, CDR2 YFSETQ. This CDR3 contains 17 residues. The CDR3 region has the DNA TGCGCCAGCAGCACTACTGGACTATGGGGTAGCGGCTACGAGCAGTACTTC. Its translation: CASSTTGLWGSGYEQYF.

This clone was counted once. The J gene is TRBJ1-1, the V gene TRBV4-1; maybe TRBD1 (6 bases). The CDR3 is made up of 13 amino acids. V dropped 1 base and J dropped 6 bases, with 9 bases sitting between them. Per the germline V gene, CDR1 is MGHRA and CDR2 is YSYEKL. The CDR3 DNA follows: TGCGCCAGCAGCCAAGTAAAGGGGGCTGAAGCTTTCTTT. This gives the protein CASSQVKGAEAFF.

The chain has TRBV5-4 and TRBJ2-7, with 9 bases aligning to TRBD2. Germline CDR1 reads SGHNT; CDR2 reads YYREEE (reference sequence). The ends lost 0 bases at V and 5 bases at J; junction bases unmatched: 6. This CDR3 contains 15 residues. As DNA, the CDR3 is TGTGCCAGCAGCTTGGTAGCGGGAGCAAGCGACGAGCAGTACTTC. This translates into CASSLVAGASDEQYF.

This chain links TRBV4-1 with TRBJ1-3; D uncertain. The CDR3 has 16 residues. The V end was cut by 1 base, the J end by 4 bases, with 14 bases between. Germline lookup yields CDR1 MGHRA and CDR2 YSYEKL. CDR3 region: CASSQAGAGNGNTIYF. CDR3 coding DNA: TGCGCCAGCAGCCAAGCCGGCGCGGGGAACGGAAACACCATATATTTT.

The V and J genes are TRBV14 and TRBJ1-1, with TRBD1 matching over 7 bases. The V and J ends lost 1 base and 5 bases, in that order; junction bases with no gene match: 7. The CDR3 spans 15 residues. Germline V gene data show CDR1 as SGHDN and CDR2 as FVKESK. Written as DNA, the CDR3 is TGTGCCAGCAGCCAAGGCAGGCAGGGGGGTACTGAAGCTTTCTTT. Translating it yields CASSQGRQGGTEAFF. Combining the CDR3 with reference TRBV14 and TRBJ1-1 gives the whole variable domain EAGVTQFPSHSVIEKGQTVTLRCDPISGHDNLYWYRRVMGKEIKFLLHFVKESKQDESGMPNNRFLAERTGGTYSTLKVQPAELEDSGVYFCASSQGRQGGTEAFFGQGTRLTVV.

J is TRBJ2-7 and V is TRBV19; tentative D call: TRBD1 (6 bases). The CDR3 length is 13 residues. Trimming pared 8 bases from V and 1 base from J, leaving 12 bases between. In germline, CDR1 is LNHDA, CDR2 SQIVND (reference sequence). Here the CDR3 reads CASASGQSYEQYF. In DNA, the CDR3 is TGTGCCAGTGCCTCTGGACAGTCCTACGAGCAGTACTTC.

The rearrangement uses TRBV7-3 and TRBJ1-2, with 10 bases identical to TRBD1. The CDR3 covers 15 residues. The V and J ends lost 4 bases and 0 bases, in that order; junction bases with no gene match: 2. Germline-derived CDR1 and CDR2 are SGHTA and FQGTGA. This CDR3 is CASSSGTGANYGYTF. Here the CDR3 DNA reads TGTGCCAGCAGCTCCGGGACAGGGGCTAACTATGGCTACACCTTC.

CDR3 in DNA: TGTGCCAGCAGCTTAGGGACAGGGGGGACTAATGAAAAACTGTTTTTT. It codes for CASSLGTGGTNEKLFF. The V gene is TRBV7-9, the J gene TRBJ1-4, with 10 bases aligning to TRBD1. V lost 1 base to trimming and J lost 2 bases; unmatched junction nucleotides: 1. The CDR3 has 16 residues. Germline CDR1 reads SEHNR; CDR2 reads FQNEAQ (reference sequence).

This clone was detected only once. The V gene is TRBV3-1 (or the pseudogene TRBV3-2), the J gene TRBJ1-1; no reliable D call. Germline CDR1 is LGHDT and CDR2 is YNNKEL (reference sequence). CDR3 size: 13 residues. V lost 4 bases and J lost 4, with 10 bases in between. In DNA form, the CDR3 reads TGTGCCAGCAGCCTTAGCGGGGTCACTGAAGCTTTCTTT. As protein: CASSLSGVTEAFF.

The V and J genes are TRBV19 and TRBJ1-2; no clear D. This CDR3 region has 13 residues. Germline loops: CDR1 LNHDA, CDR2 SQIVND (reference sequence). V was shortened by 9 bases and J by 7 bases, with 18 bases between the two germline ends. CDR3 sequence: CASWQEGEGGYTF. CDR3 sequence (DNA): TGTGCCAGCTGGCAGGAGGGAGAGGGTGGCTACACCTTC.

The gene calls are TRBV3-1 (or the pseudogene TRBV3-2) and TRBJ2-7, with 10 bases aligning to TRBD2. This CDR3 comprises 13 residues. V lost 4 bases and J lost 5; bases outside the gene matches: 2. Germline-derived CDR1 and CDR2 are LGHDT and YNNKEL (reference sequence). CDR3: CASSRLAGHEQYF. The CDR3 nucleotides read TGTGCCAGCAGCCGACTAGCGGGCCACGAGCAGTACTTC.

The chain links TRBV12-5 to TRBJ2-5, with D tentatively TRBD2 (7 bases). CDR1 is LGHNT, CDR2 FRNRAP, per germline. V lost 0 bases to trimming and J lost 5 bases, with 13 bases between them. CDR3 length equals 15 residues. CDR3 sequence reads: CASGLVVGGPETQYF. CDR3 DNA: TGTGCTAGTGGTTTGGTGGTCGGGGGGCCCGAGACCCAGTACTTC.

CDR3 protein: CACAGGIGGNTIYF. The CDR3 DNA is TGTGCCTGCGCAGGGGGAATTGGTGGAAACACCATATATTTT. The rearrangement links TRBV30 to TRBJ1-3; 7 positions agree with TRBD1. The germline CDR1 and CDR2 sequences are GTSNPN and SVGIG (reference sequence). V lost 6 bases to trimming and J lost 3 bases; unmatched junction nucleotides: 8. The CDR3 consists of 14 residues.

J is TRBJ2-7 and V is TRBV6-1; D is unresolved. From germline, CDR1 is MNHNS and CDR2 SASEGT. V lost 1 base to trimming and J lost 5 bases, with 6 bases between them. The length of the CDR3 is 12 residues. CDR3 in DNA: TGTGCCAGCAGTGAAGTGGAGAACGAGCAGTACGTC. Its protein is CASSEVENEQYV.

The rearrangement uses TRBV5-5 and TRBJ1-2; 7 nucleotides line up with TRBD1. Per the germline V gene, CDR1 is SGHKS and CDR2 is YYEKEE (reference sequence). V shed 1 base, J shed 5 bases, and the junction held 5 bases outside the gene matches. The CDR3 has 14 amino acids. For the CDR3, the DNA is TGTGCCAGCAGCTTGACAGGGGACTCATATGGCTACACCTTC. Protein product: CASSLTGDSYGYTF.

The chain joins TRBV4-1 to TRBJ1-1, with 7 bases aligning to TRBD1. V was pared by 1 base and J by 0 bases, with 8 bases of the junction left unmatched. This CDR3 is built from 17 residues. Germline V CDR1 and CDR2: MGHRA, YSYEKL. CDR3 bases: TGCGCCAGCAGCCAAGGGGGACTCGGACAGGTGAACACTGAAGCTTTCTTT. As protein: CASSQGGLGQVNTEAFF.

The chain employs TRBV6-1 and TRBJ1-2; the D is unclear. V shed 1 base and J shed 2 bases, with 11 bases lying between them. Germline loops: CDR1 MNHNS, CDR2 SASEGT. The CDR3 is 15 amino acids. The CDR3, as DNA: TGTGCCAGCAGTGAAGTGGAGGGCCCGAACTATGGCTACACCTTC. Its protein product is CASSEVEGPNYGYTF.

This chain connects TRBV12-5 to TRBJ2-5, with a weak D call TRBD2 (6 bases). Trimming pared 1 base from V and 3 bases from J, leaving 18 bases between. Germline V gene sequence: CDR1 LGHNT, CDR2 FRNRAP. This CDR3 has 17 amino acids. The CDR3 DNA follows: TGTGCTAGTGGTTTGGGAGACTACAACACGGGAGAAGAGACCCAGTACTTC. Translated, it gives CASGLGDYNTGEETQYF.

The V gene is TRBV27, the J gene TRBJ2-2; D is uncertain. Trimming left V 3 bases short and J 1 base short, with 6 bases between. Germline-derived CDR1 and CDR2 are MNHEY and SMNVEV (reference sequence). The CDR3 length is 14 residues. CDR3 protein: CASSFAENTGELFF. CDR3 DNA: TGTGCCAGCAGTTTCGCAGAGAACACCGGGGAGCTGTTTTTT.

The rearrangement links TRBV21-1 to TRBJ2-7; the D call in the table, TRBD2, was not verified against the DNA. TRBV21-1 counts as a pseudogene. This CDR3 contains 17 residues. The CDR3, as DNA: TGTGCCAGCAGCAAAGCGCCGGCTAGCGGGGGCTCCTACGAGCAGTACGTC. Its protein is CASSKAPASGGSYEQYV.

The chain combines TRBV6-2 or TRBV6-3 with TRBJ1-2; 10 bases are shared with TRBD1. Germline loops: CDR1 MNHEY, CDR2 SVGEGT. V lost 6 bases, J lost 6 bases, and 16 bases stayed unmatched. The CDR3 totals 17 residues. In DNA, the CDR3 is TGTGCCAGCAGCGCGGGGGACAGGGGACGGTCTTTGCATGGCTACACCTTC. It is translated as CASSAGDRGRSLHGYTF.

This rearrangement joins TRBV6-6 to TRBJ1-1; TRBD1 matches at 9 bases. CDR3 size: 14 residues. Germline CDR1 is MNHNY and CDR2 is SVGAGI (reference sequence). Trimming removed 6 bases from V and 0 bases from J; junction bases left unmatched: 2. CDR3 DNA: TGTGCCAGCAGGGGGACAGGGTTGAACACTGAAGCTTTCTTT. Its protein product is CASRGTGLNTEAFF.

This clone has a count of ten or more. CDR3 protein: CASNKGTGGNQPQHF. The CDR3 DNA reads as TGTGCCAGCAACAAAGGGACAGGCGGCAATCAGCCCCAGCATTTT. The V call is TRBV6-6, the J call TRBJ1-5, with 8 bases fitting TRBD1. CDR1 is MNHNY, CDR2 SVGAGI, per germline (reference sequence). With 7 bases clipped from V and 2 bases from J, the junction kept 7 bases outside the gene matches. The CDR3 covers 15 residues.

The chain combines TRBV9 with TRBJ2-6; 9 bases map to TRBD1. The V and J ends lost 0 bases and 4 bases, in that order; junction bases with no gene match: 2. Germline values: CDR1 SGDLS, CDR2 YYNGEE. The CDR3 runs 16 residues. The CDR3 DNA follows: TGTGCCAGCAGCGTAGCACAGGGGGCAGGGGCCAACGTCCTGACTTTC. Residues: CASSVAQGAGANVLTF.